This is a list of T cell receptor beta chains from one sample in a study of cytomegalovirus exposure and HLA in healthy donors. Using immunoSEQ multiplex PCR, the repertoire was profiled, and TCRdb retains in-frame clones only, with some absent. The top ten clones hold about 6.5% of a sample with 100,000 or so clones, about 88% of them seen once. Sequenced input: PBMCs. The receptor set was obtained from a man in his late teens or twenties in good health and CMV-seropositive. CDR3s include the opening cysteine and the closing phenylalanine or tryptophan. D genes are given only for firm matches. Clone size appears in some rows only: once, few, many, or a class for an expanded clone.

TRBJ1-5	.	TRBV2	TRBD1	TGTGCCAGCAGTCTAGGACAGGGAACGGTTCAGCCCCAGCATTTT	CASSLGQGTVQPQHF
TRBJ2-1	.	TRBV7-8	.	TGTGCCAGCAGCTTAGACCAGGGTTGGGAGCAGTTCTTC	CASSLDQGWEQFF
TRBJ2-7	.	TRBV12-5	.	TGTGCTAGTGGTTTTGAGTACGAGCAGTACTTC	CASGFEYEQYF
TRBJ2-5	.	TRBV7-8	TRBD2	TGTGCCAGCAGCTTAGCGCAACGGGAGGCGCAAGAGACCCAGTACTTC	CASSLAQREAQETQYF
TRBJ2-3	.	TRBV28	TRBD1	TGTGCCAGCAGTTTGAGGGACAGCAGCACAGATACGCAGTATTTT	CASSLRDSSTDTQYF
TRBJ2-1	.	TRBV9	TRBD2	TGTGCCAGCAGCGGCCACACTAGCGGGAGGGCATCCGAGCAGTTCTTC	CASSGHTSGRASEQFF
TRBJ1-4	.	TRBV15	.	TGTGCCACCAGGGTGACGGGACACTTTAATGAAAAACTGTTTTTT	CATRVTGHFNEKLFF
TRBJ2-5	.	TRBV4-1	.	TGCGCCAGCAGCCAAGGCAGCGGCCTCCAAGAGACCCAGTACTTC	CASSQGSGLQETQYF
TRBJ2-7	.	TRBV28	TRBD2	TGTGCCAGCACGAAACGCGGACTAGCGTTCTCCTACGAGCAGTACTTC	CASTKRGLAFSYEQYF
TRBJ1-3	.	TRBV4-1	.	TGCGCCAGCAGCCAAAAACAGAGCTCTGGAAACACCATATATTTT	CASSQKQSSGNTIYF
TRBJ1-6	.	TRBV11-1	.	TGTGCCAGCAGCTCCGACAGGATCAATTCACCCCTCCACTTT	CASSSDRINSPLHF
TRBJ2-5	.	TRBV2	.	TGTGCCAGCAGTGAACGGGGTGGGCTTGGGACCCAGTACTTC	CASSERGGLGTQYF
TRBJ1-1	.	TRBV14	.	TGTGCCAGCAGCCGTTTTGAGGGGGAGTACACTGAAGCTTTCTTT	CASSRFEGEYTEAFF
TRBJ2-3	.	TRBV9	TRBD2	TGTGCCAGCACCCCAGCGGGATCGACAGATACGCAGTATTTT	CASTPAGSTDTQYF
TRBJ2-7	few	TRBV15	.	TGTGCCACCAGAGGGCAGGGTCCCTTTGGCGAGCAGTACTTC	CATRGQGPFGEQYF
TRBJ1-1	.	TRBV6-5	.	TGTGCCAGCAGTTACGTCAGGGGAGCTGAAGCTTTCTTT	CASSYVRGAEAFF
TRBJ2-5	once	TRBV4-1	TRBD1	TGCGCCAGCAGCCAAGGGAAGGGATGGACAACAGGGGTGGGGACCCAGTACTTC	CASSQGKGWTTGVGTQYF
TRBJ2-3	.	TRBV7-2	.	TGTGCCAGCAGACAGTCCAGCGGACGCACAGATACGCAGTATTTT	CASRQSSGRTDTQYF
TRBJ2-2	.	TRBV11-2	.	TGTGCCAGCAGCCCCGACTACCTCAACACCGGGGAGCTGTTTTTT	CASSPDYLNTGELFF
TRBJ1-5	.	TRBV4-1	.	TGCGCCAGCAGCCAAGAGGGCCGCAATCAGCCCCAGCATTTT	CASSQEGRNQPQHF
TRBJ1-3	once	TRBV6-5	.	TGTGCCAGCAGTTACTCGGGGAGCTCTGGAAACACCATATATTTT	CASSYSGSSGNTIYF
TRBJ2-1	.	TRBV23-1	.	TGCGCCAGCAGTCAAAACTACATACACATACGTAATGAGCAGTTCTTC	CASSQNYIHIRNEQFF
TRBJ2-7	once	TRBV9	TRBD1	TGTGCCAGCAGCGTAGCGACAGGGACCCCCTCCTACGAGCAGTACTTC	CASSVATGTPSYEQYF
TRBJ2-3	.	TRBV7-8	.	TGTGCCAGCAGTCCGTTCATACCGGGAACATACACAGATACGCAGTATTTT	CASSPFIPGTYTDTQYF
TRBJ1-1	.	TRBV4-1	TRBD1	TGCGCCAGCAGCCAAGAGGCGACAGGGGACACTGAAGCTTTCTTT	CASSQEATGDTEAFF
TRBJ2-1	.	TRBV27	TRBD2	TGTGCCAGCACGCTAGCGGGGGGTCATCGTCATCAGTTCTTC	CASTLAGGHRHQFF
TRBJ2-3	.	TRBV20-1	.	TGCAGTGCTAGAGATTCGTATACGCAGTATTTT	CSARDSYTQYF
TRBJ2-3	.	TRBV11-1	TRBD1	TGTGCCAGCAGCCGGGACAGCTATTTTGATACGCAGTATTTT	CASSRDSYFDTQYF
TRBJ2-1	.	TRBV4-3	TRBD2	TGCGCCAGCAGCCAAGGCCGGACTAGCGGGAGACTAGAGCAGTTCTTC	CASSQGRTSGRLEQFF
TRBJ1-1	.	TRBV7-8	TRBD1	TGTGCCAGCAGCTTAGCACAGGGGGCAAGGGACACTGAAGCTTTCTTT	CASSLAQGARDTEAFF
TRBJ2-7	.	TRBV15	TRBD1	TGTGCCACCAGCAGAGGTCGGGACAGGGGATACGAGCAGTACTTC	CATSRGRDRGYEQYF
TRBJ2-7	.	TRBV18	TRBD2	TGTGCCAGCTCGGGATTACTAGCGGCAGAAATATACGAGCAGTACTTC	CASSGLLAAEIYEQYF
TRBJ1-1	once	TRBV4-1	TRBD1	TGCGCCAGCAGCCAAGGGATGGGACAGGACCACAACACTGAAGCTTTCTTT	CASSQGMGQDHNTEAFF
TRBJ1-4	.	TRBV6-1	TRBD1	TGTGCCAGCAGGTTGACAGGGGCCAATGAAAAACTGTTTTTT	CASRLTGANEKLFF
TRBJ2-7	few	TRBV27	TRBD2	TGTGCCAGCCAGACTAGCGGGATCCTCTCCTACGAGCAGTACTTC	CASQTSGILSYEQYF
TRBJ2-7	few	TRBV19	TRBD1	TGTGCCAGTAGTATGAGTACAGGGGGTACGTACGAGCAGTACTTC	CASSMSTGGTYEQYF
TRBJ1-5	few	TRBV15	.	TGTGCCACCAGCAACGAAACGGGACACAAAAATCAGCCCCAGCATTTT	CATSNETGHKNQPQHF
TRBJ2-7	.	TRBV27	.	TGTGCCAGTAGGGGAAACGGAGACTACGAGCAGTACTTC	CASRGNGDYEQYF
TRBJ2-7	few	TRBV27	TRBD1	TGTGCCAGCAGTTTATTTTTCTTAGGGGGCGGCCACGAGCAGTACTTC	CASSLFFLGGGHEQYF
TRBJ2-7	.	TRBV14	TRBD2	TGTGCCAGCAGCCAGGCCTATGGGGGTCGGCAAAGCGGGACTAACTACGAGCAGTACTTC	CASSQAYGGRQSGTNYEQYF